This passage covers 32 T cell receptor beta chains from one sample sequenced in a study of read filtering for tumor transcriptome and immune sequencing. Molecular barcoded adaptors covering alpha/delta and beta/gamma chains were used on 400 ng RNA. Via MiXCR, TCRdb re-called the reads, giving one row per CDR3 protein. The sample includes 40,000 or so distinct CDR3 sequences, over 9.5% of them seen just once. Specimen: a population of CD138-negative cells sorted from bone marrow. The receptors come from a donor aged 40 or older with multiple myeloma.

This clonotype showed up just a few times. The chain links TRBV7-8 to TRBJ2-1; 8 positions match TRBD1. V was pared by 9 bases and J by 5 bases, with 12 bases of the junction left unmatched. CDR1 and CDR2 (germline): SGHVS, FQNEAQ. The CDR3 is 15 amino acids. This CDR3 reads CARPVTGGSDNEQFF. CDR3 in DNA: TGTGCCAGACCAGTTACAGGGGGGTCGGACAATGAGCAGTTCTTC.

The sample holds many counts of this clonotype. The chain links TRBV20-1 to TRBJ2-1; D tentatively reads TRBD1 or TRBD2 (6 bases each). The length of the CDR3 is 15 residues. V was clipped by 1 base and J by 5 bases, with 15 bases between them. Germline V gene sequence: CDR1 DFQATT, CDR2 SNEGSKA (reference sequence). The CDR3 DNA follows: TGCAGTGCTAGAGTCGGGGGCCTGAGGGACAATGAGCAGTTCTTC. Encoded protein: CSARVGGLRDNEQFF.

This rearrangement joins TRBV20-1 to TRBJ1-1; no clear D. The length of the CDR3 is 11 residues. In germline, CDR1 is DFQATT, CDR2 SNEGSKA (reference sequence). The CDR3 sequence is CSGTENTEAFF. CDR3 nucleotide sequence: TGCTCCGGTACAGAGAACACTGAAGCTTTCTTT.

This clonotype was seen many times. The V and J genes are TRBV27 and TRBJ1-5, with D unresolved. Germline loops: CDR1 MNHEY, CDR2 SMNVEV (reference sequence). Trimming pared 6 bases from V and 0 bases from J, leaving 6 bases between. The CDR3 consists of 13 residues. CDR3 residues: CASSPYSNQPQHF. In DNA, the CDR3 is TGTGCCAGCAGCCCATATAGCAATCAGCCCCAGCATTTT.

This clonotype was seen many times. The chain joins TRBV5-1 to TRBJ2-3; D gene ambiguous. Trimming stripped 4 bases from V and 2 bases from J, with 5 bases between. There are 12 residues in the CDR3. CDR1 is SGHRS and CDR2 is YFSETQ in the germline V gene. In DNA, the CDR3 is TGCGCCAGCAGCAGCGCCACAGATACGCAGTATTTT. The encoded protein is CASSSATDTQYF. Together with reference TRBV5-1 and TRBJ2-3, the CDR3 gives the full variable domain: KAGVTQTPRYLIKTRGQQVTLSCSPISGHRSVSWYQQTPGQGLQFLFEYFSETQRNKGNFPGRFSGRQFSNSRSEMNVSTLELGDSALYLCASSSATDTQYFGPGTRLTVL.

This clonotype was found many times. V is TRBV24-1 and J is TRBJ1-6; D is unresolved. Germline V lookup: CDR1 KGHDR, CDR2 SFDVKD. The CDR3 is made up of 13 amino acids. The V end was cut by 7 bases, the J end by 8 bases, with 11 bases between. The CDR3 nucleotides read TGTGCCACCAGCCGGACGCCTGATTCACCCCTCCACTTT. Translation gives CATSRTPDSPLHF.

This clonotype has at least ten counts. The chain joins TRBV4-2 to TRBJ2-3; 15 nucleotides match TRBD2. V gave up 4 bases and J gave up 1 base; unmatched junction bases: 12. The CDR3 totals 20 residues. The germline gives CDR1 LGHNA, CDR2 YNFKEQ. CDR3 nucleotide sequence: TGTGCCAGCAGCCCGACACCGGGACTAGCGGGGGGACGAGGCACAGATACGCAGTATTTT. It encodes CASSPTPGLAGGRGTDTQYF.

Of note for this clonotype: With a far larger clone one base away, a read error is the likely cause. This chain links TRBV7-2 with TRBJ2-1; tentative D call: TRBD1 (6 bases). Germline V gene lookup returns CDR1 SGHTA and CDR2 FQGNSA. The CDR3 has 16 amino acids. The V end was cut by 8 bases, the J end by 4 bases, with 21 bases between. The CDR3 loop reads CASGPSPGTNYNEQFF. CDR3 coding DNA: TGTGCCAGCGGCCCTTCCCCCGGGACAAATTACAATGAGCAGTTCTTC.

The gene calls are TRBV28 and TRBJ2-7; TRBD1 aligns across 8 bases. Per germline, CDR1 MDHEN and CDR2 SYDVKM. J lost 7 bases, V lost 5 bases, and 10 bases had no gene match. The CDR3 totals 14 residues. The CDR3, as DNA: TGTGCCAGCAGTCCCCAGGGGGCCTCCCTGGAGCAGTACTTC. The encoded protein is CASSPQGASLEQYF.

Judged by abundance, this clonotype is medium-sized. J is TRBJ2-7 and V is TRBV4-1, with D unresolved. The CDR3 spans 15 residues. Trimming pared 0 bases from V and 2 bases from J, leaving 11 bases between. Germline V gives CDR1 MGHRA, CDR2 YSYEKL. CDR3 sequence reads: CASSQDRQATYEQYF. The DNA of the CDR3 is TGCGCCAGCAGCCAAGATCGTCAGGCCACCTACGAGCAGTACTTC.

This clonotype was counted many times. The chain couples TRBV20-1 to TRBJ2-1, with D perhaps matching TRBD1 (6 bases). The CDR3 totals 16 residues. From germline, CDR1 is DFQATT and CDR2 SNEGSKA (reference sequence). V lost 5 bases to trimming and J lost 0 bases, with 17 bases between them. The CDR3 nucleotides are TGCAGTGCTCCGGGGAGAGGGGGAACCTCCTACAATGAGCAGTTCTTC. Translation gives CSAPGRGGTSYNEQFF.

This clonotype is deemed medium-sized. This chain connects TRBV14 to TRBJ2-5; D remains ambiguous. Germline CDR1 SGHDN, CDR2 FVKESK. This CDR3 has 13 residues. V was shortened by 2 bases and J by 1 base, with 5 bases between the two germline ends. CDR3 loop: CASSQTVQETQYF. DNA of the CDR3: TGTGCCAGCAGCCAAACAGTCCAAGAGACCCAGTACTTC.

A note on this clonotype: An end of the junction differs from the germline gene, which may be a read error. This sequence joins TRBV6-6 and TRBJ1-1; the D gene is possibly TRBD1 (6 bases). Germline V gene lookup returns CDR1 MNHNY and CDR2 SVGAGI (reference sequence). This CDR3 has 12 residues. This CDR3 is CASSYVQGEASF. The DNA of the CDR3 is TGTGCCAGCAGTTACGTACAGGGTGAAGCTTCCTTT.

Comments on this clonotype: A much larger clone differs from this one at a single base, so this may be a read error. The conserved final phenylalanine or tryptophan is absent from the CDR3, which likely points to a read error. The genes are TRBV7-2 and TRBJ2-1; maybe TRBD2 (7 bases). Germline loops: CDR1 SGHTA, CDR2 FQGNSA. The CDR3 loop spans 14 amino acids. Trimming removed 5 bases at V and 10 bases at J, with 18 bases between. The CDR3 nucleotides read TGTGCCAGCAGCGCGAACGGGGGGCAGGGAGAGCAGTTCCTC. Translation gives CASSANGGQGEQFL.

This clonotype came up many times. V gene TRBV28 combines with J gene TRBJ1-4; D is perhaps TRBD1 (5 bases). The CDR3 consists of 14 residues. Per germline, CDR1 MDHEN and CDR2 SYDVKM. Trimming left V 3 bases short and J 3 bases short, with 8 bases between. The CDR3 DNA sequence: TGTGCCAGCAGTTTGGGGCAGGCTAATGAAAAACTGTTTTTT. Amino acid sequence: CASSLGQANEKLFF.

This clonotype showed up many times. CDR3 sequence (DNA): TGTGCCAGCTCACCATTTGCCGGGACAATCTCTGGGGCCAACGTCCTGACTTTC. Translation: CASSPFAGTISGANVLTF. The chain has TRBV18 and TRBJ2-6; possible D gene TRBD1, 6 bases. The CDR3 is 18 amino acids. V lost 2 bases, J lost 0 bases, and 14 bases lay in between. Germline CDR1 KGHSH, CDR2 LQKENI.

In its sample, this clonotype was seen a few times. The chain uses TRBV2 and TRBJ2-3; D is possibly TRBD1 (6 bases). V was clipped by 6 bases and J by 6 bases, with 16 bases between them. The CDR3 has 14 residues. CDR1 is SNHLY, CDR2 FYNNEI, per germline. In DNA, the CDR3 is TGTGCCAGCAGCGCGGACAGTGAGTGGGATACGCAGTATTTT. This translates into CASSADSEWDTQYF.

The J gene is TRBJ1-4, the V gene TRBV20-1, with TRBD1 matching over 8 bases. The CDR3 consists of 13 residues. From germline, CDR1 is DFQATT and CDR2 SNEGSKA (reference sequence). With V trimmed by 4 bases and J by 6 bases, 4 bases remained unmatched. This CDR3 reads CSAIQGVDEKLFF. CDR3 coding DNA: TGCAGTGCTATACAGGGGGTGGATGAAAAACTGTTTTTT.

In its sample, this clonotype was seen many times. The chain joins TRBV13 to TRBJ2-7; maybe TRBD1 (6 bases). With 3 bases removed from V and 2 bases from J, the gap between germline ends came to 8 bases. The germline V gene has CDR1 PRHDT and CDR2 FYEKMQ (reference sequence). This CDR3 region has 13 residues. Here the CDR3 reads CASSFWGPYEQYF. The CDR3, as DNA: TGTGCCAGCAGCTTTTGGGGGCCCTACGAGCAGTACTTC.

This clonotype showed up many times. The genes are TRBV20-1 and TRBJ2-5, with a possible D match to TRBD2 (5 bases). CDR1 and CDR2 from the germline V gene are DFQATT and SNEGSKA (reference sequence). Trimming shortened V by 0 bases and J by 1 base, and 9 bases separated the two germline ends. The CDR3 contains 14 residues. CDR3 amino acids: CSARESAGQETQYF. CDR3 bases: TGCAGTGCTAGAGAATCGGCGGGCCAAGAGACCCAGTACTTC.

This clonotype was recorded at least ten times. The V call is TRBV20-1, the J call TRBJ2-7; a weak D match, TRBD2 (6 bases). This CDR3 spans 14 amino acids. Germline V lookup: CDR1 DFQATT, CDR2 SNEGSKA (reference sequence). Trimming shortened V by 4 bases and J by 5 bases, and 18 bases separated the two germline ends. The CDR3 DNA follows: TGCAGTGCTATTACGCGGGGCCGGGCGGACGAGCAGTACTTC. This encodes CSAITRGRADEQYF.

This clonotype showed up many times. The rearrangement uses TRBV20-1 and TRBJ2-2; D perhaps matches TRBD1 (6 bases). The CDR3 contains 16 residues. CDR1 is DFQATT and CDR2 is SNEGSKA in the germline V gene (reference sequence). Deletions cut 5 bases from V and 0 bases from J, with 16 bases between. The CDR3 sequence: CSAHLPGTTNTGELFF. DNA of the CDR3: TGCAGTGCTCACCTCCCCGGGACAACGAACACCGGGGAGCTGTTTTTT.

This clonotype appeared many times. The rearrangement links TRBV20-1 to TRBJ2-7, with D unresolved. This CDR3 contains 12 residues. Germline V gene sequence: CDR1 DFQATT, CDR2 SNEGSKA (reference sequence). V lost 3 bases to trimming and J lost 1 base, with 7 bases between them. The CDR3 DNA is TGCAGTGCTAGTGGGCCGTCCTACGAGCAGTACTTC. The encoded protein is CSASGPSYEQYF.

This clonotype was seen more than once but under ten times. This chain joins TRBV20-1 and TRBJ2-6; D not certain. This CDR3 contains 14 residues. V was cut by 3 bases and J by 1 base, with 7 bases left in between. Germline V gene sequence: CDR1 DFQATT, CDR2 SNEGSKA (reference sequence). CDR3 protein: CSASGQSGANVLTF. CDR3 nucleotides: TGCAGTGCTAGCGGGCAATCTGGGGCCAACGTCCTGACTTTC.

The table lists this clonotype with a few counts. The chain links TRBV7-2 to TRBJ2-1; D gene ambiguous. The CDR3 totals 13 residues. Trimming removed 5 bases at V and 6 bases at J, with 11 bases between. Germline CDR1 reads SGHTA; CDR2 reads FQGNSA. The CDR3: CASSHGRANEQFF. The CDR3 DNA reads TGTGCCAGCAGCCACGGCCGCGCCAATGAGCAGTTCTTC. Full variable domain (remainder filled in from reference TRBV7-2 and TRBJ2-1): GAGVSQSPSNKVTEKGKDVELRCDPISGHTALYWYRQSLGQGLEFLIYFQGNSAPDKSGLPSDRFSAERTGGSVSTLTIQRTQQEDSAVYLCASSHGRANEQFFGPGTRLTVL.

This clonotype has ten or more counts. The CDR3 DNA reads TGTGCCAGCAGCCAAGCCGGGGACTCACGGTGGGACAATGAGCAGTTCTTC. It encodes CASSQAGDSRWDNEQFF. This rearrangement joins TRBV3-1 to TRBJ2-1; a possible D gene is TRBD2 (6 bases). V was clipped by 1 base and J by 5 bases, with 18 bases between them. Germline CDR1 LGHDT, CDR2 YNNKEL (reference sequence). This CDR3 has 17 amino acids.

This clonotype was counted a single time. The rearrangement links TRBV28 to TRBJ2-5, with TRBD2 identical over 8 bases. The CDR3 covers 16 residues. The V gene end was trimmed by 5 bases and the J gene end by 2 bases; junction bases not matched to a gene: 10. Germline lookup yields CDR1 MDHEN and CDR2 SYDVKM. CDR3: CASSGRGGGIQETQYF. CDR3 bases: TGTGCCAGCAGTGGCAGGGGCGGGGGGATTCAAGAGACCCAGTACTTC.

The sample holds many counts of this clonotype. The chain carries TRBV11-2 and TRBJ2-2; 7 nucleotides agree with TRBD1. There are 13 residues in the CDR3. Germline V gene sequence: CDR1 SGHAT, CDR2 FQNNGV. V lost 6 bases, J lost 7 bases, and 5 bases stayed unmatched. CDR3 residues: CASSYYRGGELFF. The CDR3 DNA sequence: TGTGCCAGCAGTTATTACAGGGGCGGGGAGCTGTTTTTT.

This clonotype was observed many times. The rearrangement uses TRBV5-1 and TRBJ2-3; either TRBD1 or TRBD2 may fit D (5 bases each). Germline V lookup: CDR1 SGHRS, CDR2 YFSETQ. The length of the CDR3 is 15 residues. V lost 6 bases and J 3 bases, leaving 17 bases between the germline ends. CDR3 coding DNA: TGCGCCAGCACTGTGGGTGGGGGAGAAACAGATACGCAGTATTTT. Its protein is CASTVGGGETDTQYF.

In this sample, this clonotype turned up many times. V gene TRBV2 combines with J gene TRBJ2-3; no reliable D call. The CDR3 extends over 13 amino acids. V gave up 7 bases and J gave up 2 bases, with 10 bases separating them. CDR1 and CDR2 (germline): SNHLY, FYNNEI. The CDR3 sequence is CASNGLNTDTQYF. The CDR3 nucleotides are TGTGCCAGCAATGGATTAAACACAGATACGCAGTATTTT.

About this clonotype itself: Possible read error: a much larger clone is one base away. The CDR3 DNA sequence: TGCAGTGCTAGAGGCGGGCTCCAGGTATCAACCTACGGGCAGTACTTC. Its translation: CSARGGLQVSTYGQYF. This rearrangement joins TRBV20-1 to TRBJ2-7; D possibly corresponds to TRBD2 (5 bases). Germline assignment: CDR1 DFQATT and CDR2 SNEGSKA (reference sequence). The CDR3 extends over 16 amino acids.

This clonotype was observed a few times. The genes are TRBV7-9 and TRBJ2-1; a weak D match, TRBD2 (6 bases). This CDR3 contains 13 residues. From germline, CDR1 is SEHNR and CDR2 FQNEAQ (reference sequence). V was shortened by 1 base and J by 6 bases, with 7 bases between the two germline ends. Here the CDR3 reads CASSLDGGNEQFF. CDR3 sequence (DNA): TGTGCCAGCAGCTTAGACGGGGGCAATGAGCAGTTCTTC. The complete variable domain, with remaining parts taken from reference TRBV7-9 and TRBJ2-1, reads DTGVSQNPRHKITKRGQNVTFRCDPISEHNRLYWYRQTLGQGPEFLTYFQNEAQLEKSRLLSDRFSAERPKGSFSTLEIQRTEQGDSAMYLCASSLDGGNEQFFGPGTRLTVL.